One T cell receptor (beta chain) is described in this entry. In the original analysis: The assay estimated nucleated cells by amplifying reference gene primers. Assay used: immunoSEQ multiplex PCR; TCRdb lists only in-frame clones, some missing. That table supplies the V and J calls and clone size; D and trimming were determined from the DNA. Here the sample spans about 170,000 clones, 92% being singletons. This sample was included in a study of blood T cell repertoires in COVID-19. Across the study: Italy, Spain and the United States were the sources of the convalescent and acute COVID-19 samples.

Seattle's cohort entered during active infection and was followed longitudinally. The sequencing sample was made of peripheral blood. This receptor was obtained from a man in his thirties or forties with COVID-19, enrolled during active disease.

The CDR3 sequence: CASSLAAGAGPYNEQFF. Here the CDR3 DNA reads TGTGCCAGCAGCTTAGCGGCGGGGGCGGGCCCCTACAATGAGCAGTTCTTC. The chain has TRBV11-1 and TRBJ2-1, with a possible D match to TRBD2 (7 bases). With 0 bases removed from V and 2 bases from J, the gap between germline ends came to 14 bases. CDR1 is SGHAT and CDR2 is FQDESV in the germline V gene (reference sequence). This CDR3 comprises 17 residues.